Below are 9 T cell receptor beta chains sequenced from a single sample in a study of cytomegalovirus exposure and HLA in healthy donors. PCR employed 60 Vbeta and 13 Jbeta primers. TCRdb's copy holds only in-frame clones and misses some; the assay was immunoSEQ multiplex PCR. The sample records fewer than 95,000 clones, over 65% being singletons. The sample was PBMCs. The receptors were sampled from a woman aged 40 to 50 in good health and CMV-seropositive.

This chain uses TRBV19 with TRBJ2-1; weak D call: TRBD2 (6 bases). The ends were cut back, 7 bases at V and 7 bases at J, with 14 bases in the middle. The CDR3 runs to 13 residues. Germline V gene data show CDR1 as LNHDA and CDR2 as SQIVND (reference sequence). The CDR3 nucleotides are TGTGCCAGTATCGGGACTCGGGAGAATGAGCAGTTCTTC. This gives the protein CASIGTRENEQFF.

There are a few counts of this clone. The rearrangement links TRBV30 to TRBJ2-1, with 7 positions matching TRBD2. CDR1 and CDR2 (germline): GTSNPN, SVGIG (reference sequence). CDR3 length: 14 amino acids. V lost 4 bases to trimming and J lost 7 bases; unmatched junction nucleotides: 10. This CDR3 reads CAWTELAFSNEQFF. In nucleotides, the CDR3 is TGTGCCTGGACGGAACTAGCGTTTTCAAATGAGCAGTTCTTC.

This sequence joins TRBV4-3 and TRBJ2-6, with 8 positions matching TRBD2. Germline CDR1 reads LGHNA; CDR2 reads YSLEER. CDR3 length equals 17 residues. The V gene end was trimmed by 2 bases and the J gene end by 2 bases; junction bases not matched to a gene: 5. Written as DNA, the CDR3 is TGCGCCAGCAGCCAACATGGGCGGGGGGCTGGGGCCAACGTCCTGACTTTC. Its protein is CASSQHGRGAGANVLTF.

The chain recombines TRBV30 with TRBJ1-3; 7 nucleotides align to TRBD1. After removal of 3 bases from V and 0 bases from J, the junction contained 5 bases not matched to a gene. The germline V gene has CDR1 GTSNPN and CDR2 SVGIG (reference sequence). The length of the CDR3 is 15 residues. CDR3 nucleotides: TGTGCCTGGAGCCGGGACAGCATCTCTGGAAACACCATATATTTT. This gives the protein CAWSRDSISGNTIYF.

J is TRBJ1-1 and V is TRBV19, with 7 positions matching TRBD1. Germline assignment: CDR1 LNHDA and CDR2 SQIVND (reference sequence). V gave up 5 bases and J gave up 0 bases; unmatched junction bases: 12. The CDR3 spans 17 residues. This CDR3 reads CASSRIPIRGMNTEAFF. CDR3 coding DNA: TGTGCCAGTAGTCGTATCCCTATCAGGGGGATGAACACTGAAGCTTTCTTT. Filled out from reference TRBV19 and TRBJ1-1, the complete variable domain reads DGGITQSPKYLFRKEGQNVTLSCEQNLNHDAMYWYRQDPGQGLRLIYYSQIVNDFQKGDIAEGYSVSREKKESFPLTVTSAQKNPTAFYLCASSRIPIRGMNTEAFFGQGTRLTVV.

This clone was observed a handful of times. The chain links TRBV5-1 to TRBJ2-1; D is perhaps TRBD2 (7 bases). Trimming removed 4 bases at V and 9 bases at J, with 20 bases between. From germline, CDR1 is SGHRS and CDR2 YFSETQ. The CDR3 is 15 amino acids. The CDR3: CASSPTAGAPVEQFF. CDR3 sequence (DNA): TGCGCCAGCAGCCCCACTGCGGGGGCCCCTGTTGAGCAGTTCTTC. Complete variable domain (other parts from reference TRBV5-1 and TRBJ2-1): KAGVTQTPRYLIKTRGQQVTLSCSPISGHRSVSWYQQTPGQGLQFLFEYFSETQRNKGNFPGRFSGRQFSNSRSEMNVSTLELGDSALYLCASSPTAGAPVEQFFGPGTRLTVL.

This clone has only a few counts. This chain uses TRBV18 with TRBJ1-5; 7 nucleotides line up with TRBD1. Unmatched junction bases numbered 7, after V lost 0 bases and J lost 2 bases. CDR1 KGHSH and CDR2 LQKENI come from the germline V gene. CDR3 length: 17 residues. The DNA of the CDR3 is TGTGCCAGCTCACCACCAGAGGGACAGAGGGGCAATCAGCCCCAGCATTTT. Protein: CASSPPEGQRGNQPQHF.

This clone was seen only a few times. CDR3 bases: TGTGCCTGGAGTGTGGGGGGAGGGCTGGCGACCCAGTACTTC. Protein: CAWSVGGGLATQYF. This chain joins TRBV30 and TRBJ2-5; 7 nucleotides line up with TRBD2. The length of the CDR3 is 14 residues. V shed 0 bases, J shed 7 bases, and the junction held 8 bases outside the gene matches. The germline CDR1 and CDR2 sequences are GTSNPN and SVGIG (reference sequence).

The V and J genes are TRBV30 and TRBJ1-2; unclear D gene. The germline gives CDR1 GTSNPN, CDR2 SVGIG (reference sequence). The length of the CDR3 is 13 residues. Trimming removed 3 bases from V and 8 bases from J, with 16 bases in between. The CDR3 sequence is CAWSNPTPRGYTF. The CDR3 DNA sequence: TGTGCCTGGAGCAACCCCACCCCGAGGGGCTACACCTTC.